The source of this T cell receptor (beta chain) is a study of regulatory dendritic cells for organ transplantation. CD4+ or CD8+ T cells were sorted as naive CD45RA+ or memory CD45RO+. V lost 3 bases and J lost 6, with 20 bases in between. Germline-derived CDR1 and CDR2 are KGHSH and LQKENI. This CDR3 has 16 amino acids. Profiling relied on immunoSEQ multiplex PCR, and the TCRdb table lists in-frame clones only, not all of them. The sample includes 34,000 or so clones, 85% to 90% of them seen just once. This sequence was found in a human donor in good health. Sequencing was done on a sample of naive CD4+ T cells from blood. Regarding subset: CD45RA+ naive T cells. The rearrangement links TRBV18 to TRBJ1-2; possible D gene TRBD1, 6 bases. The CDR3 DNA sequence: TGTGCCAGCTCACCGGTGTGGGGGGGCCTTATGGATGGCTACACCTTC. Its protein is CASSPVWGGLMDGYTF.